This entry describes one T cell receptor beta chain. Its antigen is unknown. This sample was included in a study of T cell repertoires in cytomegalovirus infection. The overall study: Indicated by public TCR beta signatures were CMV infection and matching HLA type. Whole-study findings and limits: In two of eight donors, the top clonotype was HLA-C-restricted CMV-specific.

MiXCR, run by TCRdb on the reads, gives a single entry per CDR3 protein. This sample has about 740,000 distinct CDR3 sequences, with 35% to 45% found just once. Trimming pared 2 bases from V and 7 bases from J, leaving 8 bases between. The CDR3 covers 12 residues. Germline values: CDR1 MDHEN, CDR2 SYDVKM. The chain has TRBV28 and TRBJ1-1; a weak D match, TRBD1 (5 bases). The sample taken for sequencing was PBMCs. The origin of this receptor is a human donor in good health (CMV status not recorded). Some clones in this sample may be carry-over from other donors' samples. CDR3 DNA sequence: TGTGCCAGCAGTTTAAGCAGGGTTGAAGCTTTCTTT. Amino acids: CASSLSRVEAFF. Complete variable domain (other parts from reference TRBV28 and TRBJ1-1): DVKVTQSSRYLVKRTGEKVFLECVQDMDHENMFWYRQDPGLGLRLIYFSYDVKMKEKGDIPEGYSVSREKKERFSLILESASTNQTSMYLCASSLSRVEAFFGQGTRLTVV.